A selection of T cell receptor beta chains follows, all from one sample in a study of OX40 agonist ivuxolimab in advanced cancers. The method was immunoSEQ multiplex PCR; TCRdb's version includes in-frame clones alone and lacks a portion of them. The top ten hold 0.65% to 0.9% of the sample, which has around 80,000 clones, about 88% seen once. The input for sequencing was CD4+ or CD8+ T cells sorted from blood, taken in a trial of the OX40 agonist ivuxolimab. These receptors were collected from an adult with an advanced solid tumor such as melanoma, head and neck, liver or kidney cancer. Each CDR3 is given with its conserved first and last residue. D genes are given only for firm matches. Expanded clones are given a class, and other clones once, few, many or no size at all.

j_gene	d_gene	abundance	v_gene	CDR3aa	CDR3nt
TRBJ2-1	TRBD2	-	TRBV4-3	CASSQDVAGGPYNEQFF	TGCGCCAGCAGCCAAGATGTAGCGGGGGGGCCCTACAATGAGCAGTTCTTC
TRBJ1-3	-	-	TRBV7-2	CASSLIISGNTIYF	TGTGCCAGCAGCTTGATAATATCCGGAAACACCATATATTTT
TRBJ2-7	-	few	TRBV6-1	CASSESVYSYEQYF	TGTGCCAGCAGTGAGAGCGTCTACTCCTACGAGCAGTACTTC
TRBJ1-1	-	-	TRBV29-1	CSVEDRRASLTHTEAFF	TGCAGCGTTGAAGATAGGAGGGCCTCCCTCACACACACTGAAGCTTTCTTT
TRBJ2-1	-	-	TRBV7-2	CASSLGASDEQFF	TGTGCCAGCAGCTTGGGGGCATCGGATGAGCAGTTCTTC
TRBJ2-3	TRBD2	-	TRBV29-1	CSVGEAGGDTQYF	TGCAGCGTTGGGGAAGCGGGAGGGGATACGCAGTATTTT
TRBJ2-6	TRBD2	-	TRBV7-9	CASSRGGDPGFAGANVLTF	TGTGCCAGCAGCCGGGGGGGGGACCCCGGGTTTGCTGGGGCCAACGTCCTGACTTTC
TRBJ2-7	TRBD1	-	TRBV14	CASSQGPGQGRDRAYEQYF	TGTGCCAGCAGCCAAGGTCCGGGACAGGGGCGCGATAGGGCCTACGAGCAGTACTTC
TRBJ2-3	TRBD2	-	TRBV10-1	CASSASGGPTDTQYF	TGCGCCAGCAGTGCCTCGGGGGGGCCCACAGATACGCAGTATTTT
TRBJ2-5	TRBD1	-	TRBV6-1	CASSGTGYQETQYF	TGTGCCAGCTCCGGGACAGGGTACCAAGAGACCCAGTACTTC
TRBJ2-5	-	-	TRBV6-5	CASKRGNLQETQYF	TGTGCCAGCAAGAGGGGAAATTTACAAGAGACCCAGTACTTC
TRBJ1-3	-	-	TRBV28	CASSRSGNTIYF	TGTGCCAGCAGCCGTTCTGGAAACACCATATATTTT
TRBJ2-7	-	-	TRBV4-2	CASSQRVGGVSSYEQYF	TGTGCCAGCAGCCAACGGGTGGGCGGGGTGAGCTCCTACGAGCAGTACTTC
TRBJ2-6	TRBD1	-	TRBV19	CASITRGGAGANVLTF	TGTGCCAGTATTACTAGAGGGGGCGCTGGGGCCAACGTCCTGACTTTC
TRBJ2-5	TRBD1	few	TRBV5-1	CASSEDRTQETQYF	TGCGCCAGCAGCGAGGACAGGACCCAAGAGACCCAGTACTTC
TRBJ1-2	-	once	TRBV6-1	CASSGGVYGYTF	TGTGCCAGCAGTGGGGGCGTTTATGGCTACACCTTC